This T cell receptor (beta chain) comes out of a study of cytomegalovirus exposure and HLA in healthy donors. The V gene's germline CDR1 is KGHSH and CDR2 LQKENI. This CDR3 region has 15 residues. Trimming stripped 4 bases from V and 4 bases from J, with 13 bases between. This clone was seen a handful of times. Profiling relied on immunoSEQ multiplex PCR, and the TCRdb table lists in-frame clones only, not all of them. The sample holds 250,000 to 350,000 clones, approximately 88% seen once. This TCR derives from a young man in good health and CMV-seronegative. This sequence joins TRBV18 and TRBJ2-2; D unresolved. Sequenced input: PBMCs. The CDR3: CASSQMAEFTGELFF. The CDR3 DNA reads as TGTGCCAGCTCACAGATGGCAGAATTCACCGGGGAGCTGTTTTTT.